This T cell receptor (beta chain) derives from a study of siplizumab effects on memory and regulatory T cells. Concerning this clone: Its antigen is as yet unknown.

The CDR3 has 16 amino acids. Germline V CDR1 and CDR2: SGDLS, YYNGEE. V trimming: 0 bases; J trimming: 0 bases; junction bases outside the gene matches: 4. Study-level points and caveats: The mean Treg-derived percentage of mappable alloreactive CD4+ clones was 60% to 70% with siplizumab compared with 26.9% in controls. It seemed that naive T cells were more diverse than memory cells and were major contributors to the alloresponse.

TCRdb's copy holds only in-frame clones and misses some; the assay was immunoSEQ multiplex PCR. The sample holds more than 85,000 clones, around 92% seen once. The sequencing input was Tregs sorted from blood. This sequence was found in a human donor in good health. The chain joins TRBV9 to TRBJ2-7; 9 positions agree with TRBD2. CDR3 coding DNA: TGTGCCAGCAGCGTAGGGGCGACTAGCGGCTCCTACGAGCAGTACTTC. This encodes CASSVGATSGSYEQYF. The full variable domain, with the rest looked up from reference TRBV9 and TRBJ2-7, is DSGVTQTPKHLITATGQRVTLRCSPRSGDLSVYWYQQSLDQGLQFLIQYYNGEERAKGNILERFSAQQFPDLHSELNLSSLELGDSALYFCASSVGATSGSYEQYFGPGTRLTVT.